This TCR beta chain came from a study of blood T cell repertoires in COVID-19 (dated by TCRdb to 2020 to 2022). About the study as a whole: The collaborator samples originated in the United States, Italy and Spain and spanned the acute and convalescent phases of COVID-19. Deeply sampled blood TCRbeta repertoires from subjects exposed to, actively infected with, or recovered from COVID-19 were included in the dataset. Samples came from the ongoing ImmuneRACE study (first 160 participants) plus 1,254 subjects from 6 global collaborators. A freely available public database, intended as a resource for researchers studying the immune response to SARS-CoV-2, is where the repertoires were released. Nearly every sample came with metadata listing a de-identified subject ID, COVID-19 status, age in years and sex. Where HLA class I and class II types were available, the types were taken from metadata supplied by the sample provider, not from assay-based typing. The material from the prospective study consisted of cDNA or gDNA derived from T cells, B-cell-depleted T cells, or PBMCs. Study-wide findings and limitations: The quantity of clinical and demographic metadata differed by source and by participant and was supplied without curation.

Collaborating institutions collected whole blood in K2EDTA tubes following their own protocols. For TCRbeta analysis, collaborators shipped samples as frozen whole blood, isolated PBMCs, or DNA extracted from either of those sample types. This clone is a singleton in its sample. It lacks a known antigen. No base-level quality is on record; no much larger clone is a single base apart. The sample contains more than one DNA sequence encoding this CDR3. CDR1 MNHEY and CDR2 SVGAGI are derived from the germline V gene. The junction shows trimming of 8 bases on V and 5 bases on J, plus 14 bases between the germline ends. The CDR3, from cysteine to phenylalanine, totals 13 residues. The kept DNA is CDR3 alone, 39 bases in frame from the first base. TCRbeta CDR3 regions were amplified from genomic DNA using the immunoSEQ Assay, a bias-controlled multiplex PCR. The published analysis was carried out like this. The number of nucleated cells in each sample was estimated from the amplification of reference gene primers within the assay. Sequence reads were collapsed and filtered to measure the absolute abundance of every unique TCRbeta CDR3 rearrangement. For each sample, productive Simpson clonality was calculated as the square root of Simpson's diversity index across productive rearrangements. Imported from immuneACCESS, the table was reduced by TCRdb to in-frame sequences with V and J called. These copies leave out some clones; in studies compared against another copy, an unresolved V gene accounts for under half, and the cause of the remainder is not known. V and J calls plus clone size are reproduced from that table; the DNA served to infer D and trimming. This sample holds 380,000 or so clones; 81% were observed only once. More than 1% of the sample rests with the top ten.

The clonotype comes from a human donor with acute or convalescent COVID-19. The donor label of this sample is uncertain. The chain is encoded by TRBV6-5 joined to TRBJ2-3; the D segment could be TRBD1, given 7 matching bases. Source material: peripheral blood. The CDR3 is CASRAQGGDTQYF. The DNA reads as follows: TGTGCCAGCCGGGCCCAGGGGGGAGATACGCAGTATTTT.